One and the same sample provided the 15 T cell receptor beta chains below, sequenced in a study of shared clonotypes between healthy human individuals. Here immunoSEQ multiplex PCR was the method, and the copy in TCRdb shows in-frame clones only, minus some. The table includes 1.6 million or so clones, about 96% detected once. Sequencing was performed on naive CD4+ T cells sorted from blood. Subset meaning: CD45RA+ positively selected. The receptors were gathered from a man younger than 40 in good health.

With respect to this clone: The sample contains more than one DNA sequence encoding this CDR3. This sequence joins TRBV6-5 and TRBJ1-5; D unresolved. The CDR3 contains 15 residues. CDR1 is MNHEY and CDR2 is SVGAGI in the germline V gene. Trimming left V 0 bases short and J 4 bases short, with 10 bases between. CDR3 sequence (DNA): TGTGCCAGCAGTTACTCCGGACGGCGAAATCAGCCCCAGCATTTT. The encoded protein is CASSYSGRRNQPQHF.

The gene calls are TRBV29-1 and TRBJ2-7, with TRBD1 identical over 7 bases. From germline, CDR1 is SQVTM and CDR2 ANQGSEA. J was trimmed by 7 bases and V by 4 bases; bases with no gene match: 10. The CDR3 contains 13 residues. The CDR3 is CSVGDSWNGEQYF. The CDR3 nucleotides read TGCAGCGTTGGGGACAGCTGGAATGGGGAGCAGTACTTC.

V is TRBV6-1 and J is TRBJ2-1, with 7 positions matching TRBD2. The trim removed 6 bases at V and 5 bases at J, leaving 4 bases unmatched. Looked up from germline, CDR1 is MNHNS and CDR2 is SASEGT. CDR3 length equals 13 residues. The CDR3 region is CASSRSGDNEQFF. The DNA for the CDR3 is TGTGCCAGCAGCCGAAGCGGGGACAATGAGCAGTTCTTC.

The rearrangement uses TRBV7-2 and TRBJ2-3; D is unclear. Germline V lookup: CDR1 SGHTA, CDR2 FQGNSA. The CDR3 length is 11 residues. Deletions cut 4 bases from V and 8 bases from J, with 7 bases between. The CDR3 region has the DNA TGTGCCAGCAGCTCCTTAGGTACGCAGTATTTT. Protein: CASSSLGTQYF.

The V and J genes are TRBV28 and TRBJ2-3; no reliable D call. With 1 base removed from V and 4 bases from J, the gap between germline ends came to 12 bases. The germline V gene has CDR1 MDHEN and CDR2 SYDVKM. CDR3 length equals 15 residues. As DNA, the CDR3 is TGTGCCAGCAGTTTATCCACCCCAGGTGCAGATACGCAGTATTTT. It is translated as CASSLSTPGADTQYF.

The chain is built from TRBV6-1 and TRBJ2-7, with TRBD2 identical over 7 bases. Germline lookup yields CDR1 MNHNS and CDR2 SASEGT. J lost 2 bases, V lost 2 bases, and 9 bases had no gene match. CDR3 length equals 16 residues. Written as DNA, the CDR3 is TGTGCCAGCAGTGAAAAAGCTAGCGGTTTAACCTACGAGCAGTACTTC. It is translated as CASSEKASGLTYEQYF.

This chain's CDR3 is CASSVLAGGPWGARSANTGELFF. CDR3 sequence (DNA): TGTGCCAGCAGCGTTTTAGCGGGAGGGCCCTGGGGTGCCCGAAGCGCGAACACCGGGGAGCTGTTTTTT. The chain couples TRBV9 to TRBJ2-2, with TRBD2 matching 11 bases. V shed 2 bases and J 0 bases; nucleotides not matched to a gene: 21. The CDR3 spans 23 residues. The germline V gene has CDR1 SGDLS and CDR2 YYNGEE.

This chain joins TRBV9 and TRBJ1-2; D remains unclear. Trimming shortened V by 0 bases and J by 3 bases, and 9 bases separated the two germline ends. Germline V gene sequence: CDR1 SGDLS, CDR2 YYNGEE. This CDR3 is built from 14 residues. CDR3 in amino acids: CASSVGGADYGYTF. CDR3 nucleotide sequence: TGTGCCAGCAGCGTAGGGGGAGCTGACTATGGCTACACCTTC.

The rearrangement uses TRBV25-1 and TRBJ2-7; 7 nucleotides match TRBD2. Trimming at V came to 6 bases and at J to 9 bases, leaving 11 bases not matched to a gene. CDR3 length: 13 residues. The V gene's germline CDR1 is MGHDK and CDR2 SYGVNS. CDR3 protein: CASRGWEGLGQYF. The CDR3 DNA follows: TGTGCCAGCAGGGGTTGGGAGGGCCTGGGGCAGTACTTC.

The rearrangement links TRBV29-1 to TRBJ1-2; tentative D call: TRBD1 (5 bases). The CDR3 is made up of 12 amino acids. The V gene lost 6 bases and the J gene lost 1 base, with 9 bases spanning the gap. Germline CDR1 and CDR2: SQVTM and ANQGSEA. CDR3 loop: CSVLRGNYGYTF. CDR3 nucleotide sequence: TGCAGCGTCTTAAGGGGTAACTATGGCTACACCTTC.

For this clone: An end of the junction does not agree with germline; a read error may underlie this. The chain recombines TRBV7-7 with TRBJ2-1; TRBD1 matches 7 bases. This CDR3 region has 16 residues. Germline V lookup: CDR1 SSHAT, CDR2 FNYEAQ (reference sequence). CDR3 bases: TGTGCTAGCAGCCAAGGGGGCCGAGTCCTCTACAATGAGCAGTTCTTC. Protein sequence: CASSQGGRVLYNEQFF.

The V call is TRBV27, the J call TRBJ2-7; TRBD1 agrees at 7 bases. V was clipped by 6 bases and J by 2 bases; unmatched bases: 10. This CDR3 is 15 amino acids long. Germline V gives CDR1 MNHEY, CDR2 SMNVEV (reference sequence). The CDR3 here is CASRILGTDPYEQYF. The DNA of the CDR3 is TGTGCCAGCAGGATACTTGGGACAGATCCCTACGAGCAGTACTTC.

V is TRBV29-1 and J is TRBJ2-2; perhaps TRBD2 as D (6 bases). Trimming shortened V by 4 bases and J by 7 bases, and 10 bases separated the two germline ends. The CDR3 has 12 residues. Germline V gene sequence: CDR1 SQVTM, CDR2 ANQGSEA. For the CDR3, the DNA is TGCAGCGTTGTAGCGGTCGGCGGGGAGCTGTTTTTT. This gives the protein CSVVAVGGELFF.

Only one count was recorded for this clone. The chain employs TRBV7-6 and TRBJ2-7; possibly TRBD2 for D (6 bases). The V end was cut by 1 base, the J end by 0 bases, with 7 bases between. The CDR3 extends over 14 amino acids. CDR1 and CDR2 from the germline V gene are SGHVS and FNYEAQ. The CDR3 region is CASSLVAVSYEQYF. The CDR3 bases are TGTGCCAGCAGCTTAGTAGCGGTCTCCTACGAGCAGTACTTC.

The chain joins TRBV2 to TRBJ1-1, with TRBD1 matching over 8 bases. Per the germline V gene, CDR1 is SNHLY and CDR2 is FYNNEI. The CDR3 contains 14 residues. V was clipped by 6 bases and J by 3 bases; unmatched bases: 6. CDR3 in amino acids: CASSSHRGYTEAFF. The CDR3 region has the DNA TGTGCCAGCAGCTCACACAGGGGGTACACTGAAGCTTTCTTT. Full variable domain (outside the CDR3, taken from reference TRBV2 and TRBJ1-1): EPEVTQTPSHQVTQMGQEVILRCVPISNHLYFYWYRQILGQKVEFLVSFYNNEISEKSEIFDDQFSVERPDGSNFTLKIRSTKLEDSAMYFCASSSHRGYTEAFFGQGTRLTVV.